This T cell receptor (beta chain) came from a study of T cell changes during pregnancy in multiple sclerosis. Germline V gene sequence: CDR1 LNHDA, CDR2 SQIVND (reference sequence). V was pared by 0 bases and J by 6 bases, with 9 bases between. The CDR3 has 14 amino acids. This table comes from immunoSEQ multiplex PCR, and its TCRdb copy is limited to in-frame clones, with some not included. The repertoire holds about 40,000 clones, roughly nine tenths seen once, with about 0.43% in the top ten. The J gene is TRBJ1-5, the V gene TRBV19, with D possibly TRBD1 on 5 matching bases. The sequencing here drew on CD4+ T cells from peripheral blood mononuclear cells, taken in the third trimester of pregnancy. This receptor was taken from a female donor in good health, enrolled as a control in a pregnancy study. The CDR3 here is CASSIDLRGQPQHF. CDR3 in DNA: TGTGCCAGTAGTATAGATCTAAGGGGTCAGCCCCAGCATTTT.